This T cell receptor beta chain derives from a study of cytomegalovirus exposure and HLA in healthy donors. The CDR3 is 12 amino acids. The germline V gene encodes CDR1 WNHNN and CDR2 SYGVQD (reference sequence). Trimming took off 8 bases at V and 5 bases at J, with 12 bases between the two ends. The study's findings and limits: Common viral pathogens (according to a later analysis) appeared linked to several of the most significant clusters. Reportedly, diagnosis of cytomegalovirus status by the classifier showed high specificity and sensitivity. A list of 150 or so TCR beta chains associated with cytomegalovirus was given. A later analysis associated under 20,000 TCR beta sequences with HLA alleles at a 0.05 false discovery rate.

Primers for the PCR totalled 60 Vbeta and 13 Jbeta. Using immunoSEQ multiplex PCR, the repertoire was profiled, and TCRdb retains in-frame clones only, with some absent. This table holds 150,000 to 200,000 clones, 84% found once. On this clone: Its cognate antigen is unknown.

V usage is TRBV10-1 and J usage is TRBJ2-5; maybe TRBD2 (5 bases). The TCR originated in a boy aged 5-17 years in good health and CMV-seronegative. The sample comprised PBMCs. CDR3 sequence (DNA): TGCGCCAGCTCGGGGAAACAGGAGACCCAGTACTTC. Translation: CASSGKQETQYF.